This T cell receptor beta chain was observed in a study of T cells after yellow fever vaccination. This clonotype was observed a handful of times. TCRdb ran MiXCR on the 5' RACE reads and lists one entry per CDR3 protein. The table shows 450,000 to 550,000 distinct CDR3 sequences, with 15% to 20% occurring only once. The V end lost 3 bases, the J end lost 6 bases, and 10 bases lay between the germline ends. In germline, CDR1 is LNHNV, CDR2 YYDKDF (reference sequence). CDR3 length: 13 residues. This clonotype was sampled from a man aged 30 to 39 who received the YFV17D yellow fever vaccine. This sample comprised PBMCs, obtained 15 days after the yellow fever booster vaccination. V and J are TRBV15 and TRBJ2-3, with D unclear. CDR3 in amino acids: CATSRGWGDTQYF. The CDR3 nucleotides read TGTGCCACCAGCAGGGGTTGGGGTGATACGCAGTATTTT.